This T cell receptor (beta chain) was recorded in a study of radiation and T cells in renal cell carcinoma. Notes on the study in general: From baseline, blood top tumor clonotypes peaked at 2 weeks post-radiation.

TCRdb's table, derived via immunoSEQ multiplex PCR, lists solely in-frame clones and lacks some. The data show fewer than 30,000 clones, 65% to 85% seen once. V gave up 4 bases and J gave up 4 bases, with 10 bases separating them. CDR1 KGHSH and CDR2 LQKENI come from the germline V gene. This CDR3 is built from 13 residues. As for time point: blood 2 weeks post-SBRT. This sample's treatment: 15 Gy SBRT to primary tumor, nephrectomy 4 weeks later. Serial blood draws occurred at baseline and 2 and 4 weeks post-SBRT. In regard to this clone: The antigen remains undetermined.

Sample: blood, taken from a patient whose treatment included radiotherapy and nephrectomy. The chain combines TRBV18 with TRBJ1-1; D not resolved. The TCR originated in a man in his 60s with renal cell carcinoma. The CDR3 DNA sequence: TGTGCCAGCTCACGGGGAGGTCTCACTGAAGCTTTCTTT. The encoded protein is CASSRGGLTEAFF.